This T cell receptor (beta chain) was documented in a study of memory CD4+ T cells and cytomegalovirus serostatus. This CDR3 spans 13 amino acids. V lost 3 bases to trimming and J lost 3 bases; unmatched junction nucleotides: 2. Germline loops: CDR1 SGHRS, CDR2 YFSETQ. The sort gate was single viable CD3+CD4+CD8-CD45RO+ cells for memory CD4+ T cells. Serostatus was set by detecting CMV pp150, pp28, p38, p52 IgG. Original analysis: Out-of-frame sequences were removed, leaving around 2,000,000 distinct TCRbeta sequences. Assay used: immunoSEQ multiplex PCR; TCRdb lists only in-frame clones, some missing. That table gives V, J and clone size, and the DNA gave D and trimming. Here the sample spans about 61,000 clones, about 81% being singletons. Study outcomes and limitations: About two fifths of the roughly 150 known CMV-associated TCRbeta sequences appeared in CD4+ memory.

Notes on this clone: Its antigen remains unidentified.

This chain uses TRBV5-1 with TRBJ1-2, with TRBD1 matching over 7 bases. Sequenced: memory CD4+ T cells from blood. The sequence was obtained from an adult in good health and CMV-seronegative. CDR3 protein: CASSSQGDYGYTF. The CDR3 DNA reads TGCGCCAGCAGCTCCCAGGGGGACTATGGCTACACCTTC. The full variable domain, with the rest looked up from reference TRBV5-1 and TRBJ1-2, is KAGVTQTPRYLIKTRGQQVTLSCSPISGHRSVSWYQQTPGQGLQFLFEYFSETQRNKGNFPGRFSGRQFSNSRSEMNVSTLELGDSALYLCASSSQGDYGYTFGSGTRLTVV.